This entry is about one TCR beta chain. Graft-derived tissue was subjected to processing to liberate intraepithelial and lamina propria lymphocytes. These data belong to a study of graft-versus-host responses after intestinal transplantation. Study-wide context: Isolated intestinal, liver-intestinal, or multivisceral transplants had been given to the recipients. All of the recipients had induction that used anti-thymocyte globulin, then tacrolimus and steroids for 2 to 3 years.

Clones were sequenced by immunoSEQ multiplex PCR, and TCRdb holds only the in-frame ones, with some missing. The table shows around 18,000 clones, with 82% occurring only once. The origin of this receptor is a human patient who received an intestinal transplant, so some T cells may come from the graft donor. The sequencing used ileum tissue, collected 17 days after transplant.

This CDR3 is CASSLGGGGDIQYF. In nucleotides, the CDR3 is TGTGCCAGCAGTTTGGGGGGAGGGGGAGACATTCAGTACTTC. This chain connects TRBV6-5 to TRBJ2-4, with D maybe TRBD2 (7 bases). V was shortened by 4 bases and J by 8 bases, with 15 bases between the two germline ends. The CDR3 sequence is 14 residues long. Germline CDR1 and CDR2: MNHEY and SVGAGI.